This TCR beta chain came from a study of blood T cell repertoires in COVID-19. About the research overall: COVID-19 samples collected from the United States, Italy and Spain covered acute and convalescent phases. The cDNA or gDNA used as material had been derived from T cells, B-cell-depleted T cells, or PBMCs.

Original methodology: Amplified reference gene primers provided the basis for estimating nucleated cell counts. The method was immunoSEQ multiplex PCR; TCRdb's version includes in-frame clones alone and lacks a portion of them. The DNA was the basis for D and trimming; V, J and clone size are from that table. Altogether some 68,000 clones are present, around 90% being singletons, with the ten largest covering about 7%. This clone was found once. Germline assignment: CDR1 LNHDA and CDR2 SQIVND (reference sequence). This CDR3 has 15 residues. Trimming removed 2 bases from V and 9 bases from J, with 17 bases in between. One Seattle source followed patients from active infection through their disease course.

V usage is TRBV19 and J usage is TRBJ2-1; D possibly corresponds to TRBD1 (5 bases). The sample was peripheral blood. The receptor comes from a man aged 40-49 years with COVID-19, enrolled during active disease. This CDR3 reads CASSISGLGTVEQFF. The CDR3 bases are TGTGCCAGTAGTATATCAGGGTTGGGTACAGTTGAGCAGTTCTTC.